The clone carrying this T cell receptor (beta chain) was counted between two and nine times. The CDR3 length is 15 residues. Germline values: CDR1 LGHNA, CDR2 YNFKEQ. The V and J ends lost 4 bases and 1 base respectively, with 14 bases between them. As originally analysed: Estimates of nucleated cell counts were drawn from the amplification of reference gene primers. The protocol was immunoSEQ multiplex PCR, while the TCRdb copy is restricted to in-frame clones and leaves out a portion. That table supplies the V and J calls and clone size; D and trimming were determined from the DNA. The repertoire consists of about 160,000 clones, with roughly 88% occurring once and the leading ten covering roughly 2.9%. The data belong to a study of blood T cell repertoires in COVID-19. The wider study: Samples of COVID-19 (acute and convalescent) were obtained from the United States, Italy and Spain. Sources were T cells, B-cell-depleted T cells, or PBMCs; the material itself was cDNA or gDNA.

The specimen was peripheral blood. This chain joins TRBV4-2 and TRBJ2-7; possibly TRBD2 for D (5 bases). This clonotype was sampled from a woman in her sixties with acute or convalescent COVID-19. The CDR3 bases are TGTGCCAGCAGCCCCTACCTAGAGGGATCCTACGAGCAGTACTTC. It specifies CASSPYLEGSYEQYF.